A single sample is the source of the 28 T cell receptor beta chains below, sequenced in a study of blood T cells in healthy people across ages. Then a second PCR, running roughly 7 to 11 cycles, was carried out with a sample-barcoded 5' primer and a J-beta primer mix. TCRdb reanalysed the 5' RACE reads using MiXCR and keeps one entry per CDR3 protein. Of about 650,000 distinct CDR3 sequences in the sample, around 32% were seen once. The sequenced sample was blood. These receptors all come from a woman aged 80 or over in good health.

This clonotype was seen at least ten times. The chain joins TRBV7-9 to TRBJ1-5; no firm D call. The CDR3 spans 13 residues. CDR1 and CDR2 (germline): SEHNR, FQNEAQ (reference sequence). The V end lost 2 bases, the J end lost 2 bases, and 4 bases lay between the germline ends. DNA for the CDR3: TGTGCCAGCAGCTTATTTGGCAATCAGCCCCAGCATTTT. Translation gives CASSLFGNQPQHF.

This clonotype appeared many times. The chain recombines TRBV11-2 with TRBJ2-3, with 8 bases that match TRBD2. The junction had 17 bases not matched to a gene; V was cut back by 1 base and J by 8 bases. The germline CDR1 and CDR2 sequences are SGHAT and FQNNGV. CDR3 length: 18 amino acids. The CDR3 sequence is CASSLGLGRGGVSGTQYF. The CDR3 coding sequence is TGTGCCAGCAGCTTAGGGTTGGGACGGGGGGGCGTAAGTGGTACGCAGTATTTT.

This clonotype was seen repeatedly, ten times or more. The genes are TRBV7-2 and TRBJ2-3; D is unresolved. Trimming stripped 5 bases from V and 2 bases from J, with 8 bases between. Germline CDR1 SGHTA, CDR2 FQGNSA. This CDR3 is 13 amino acids long. The CDR3 here is CASSRRPTDTQYF. In DNA, the CDR3 is TGTGCCAGCAGCCGTCGACCCACAGATACGCAGTATTTT.

About this clonotype: Just one base apart from a much larger clone, this may be a read error. The chain employs TRBV6-5 and TRBJ1-2; 9 nucleotides line up with TRBD1. Germline V lookup: CDR1 MNHEY, CDR2 SVGAGI. Losses at the gene ends were 2 bases for V and 4 bases for J; bases not matched to a gene: 11. The CDR3 extends over 17 amino acids. The DNA of the CDR3 is TGTGCCAGCAGTTACCACAGGGGGCAGGTAGCTACCTATGGCTACACCTTC. This translates into CASSYHRGQVATYGYTF.

This clonotype was observed at least ten times. The genes are TRBV28 and TRBJ2-7, with D maybe TRBD1 (6 bases). The CDR3 loop spans 15 amino acids. The V and J ends lost 5 bases and 0 bases respectively, with 14 bases between them. Germline V gene data show CDR1 as MDHEN and CDR2 as SYDVKM. CDR3 coding DNA: TGTGCCAGCAGTCAACTTCGGGACATCTCCTACGAGCAGTACTTC. This gives the protein CASSQLRDISYEQYF.

This clonotype was observed at least ten times. This chain uses TRBV3-1 with TRBJ2-3; possible D gene TRBD2, 7 bases. The V end lost 0 bases, the J end lost 6 bases, and 10 bases lay between the germline ends. CDR1 and CDR2 (germline): LGHDT, YNNKEL (reference sequence). This CDR3 has 14 residues. The CDR3 loop is CASSQDRGADTQYF. The CDR3 DNA is TGTGCCAGCAGCCAAGATCGGGGGGCGGATACGCAGTATTTT.

This clonotype showed up many times. The chain is built from TRBV18 and TRBJ2-3, with TRBD1 matching 7 bases. Germline V CDR1 and CDR2: KGHSH, LQKENI. The junction had 7 bases not matched to a gene; V was cut back by 1 base and J by 6 bases. There are 15 residues in the CDR3. The CDR3 DNA sequence: TGTGCCAGCTCACCACTGAAGGGGGCCCGGGATACGCAGTATTTT. Protein product: CASSPLKGARDTQYF.

This rearrangement joins TRBV30 to TRBJ2-1; the match to TRBD2 covers 8 bases. The closer fit of TRBJ2-7 to the DNA end suggests the J call may be wrong. The CDR3 length is 16 residues. CDR1 is GTSNPN, CDR2 SVGIG, per germline (reference sequence). The CDR3 here is CAWSVRGGGHYNEQYF. The CDR3 DNA follows: TGTGCCTGGAGTGTTCGGGGCGGGGGGCATTACAATGAGCAGTACTTC.

The chain combines TRBV7-2 with TRBJ2-1; D possibly corresponds to TRBD2 (7 bases). With 10 bases removed from V and 3 bases from J, the gap between germline ends came to 16 bases. This CDR3 has 14 residues. Germline V CDR1 and CDR2: SGHTA, FQGNSA. The CDR3 here is CATGYGGRYNEQFF. The DNA for the CDR3 is TGTGCCACCGGGTACGGGGGGCGCTACAATGAGCAGTTCTTC.

This clonotype was seen only a few times. J is TRBJ1-1 and V is TRBV9, with D unresolved. This CDR3 is 13 amino acids long. The V gene's germline CDR1 is SGDLS and CDR2 YYNGEE. With 1 base removed from V and 3 bases from J, the gap between germline ends came to 7 bases. The CDR3 bases are TGTGCCAGCAGCGTAAAGGTGGACACTGAAGCTTTCTTT. As protein: CASSVKVDTEAFF. Supplemented by reference TRBV9 and TRBJ1-1, the full variable domain reads DSGVTQTPKHLITATGQRVTLRCSPRSGDLSVYWYQQSLDQGLQFLIQYYNGEERAKGNILERFSAQQFPDLHSELNLSSLELGDSALYFCASSVKVDTEAFFGQGTRLTVV.

Worth noting for this clonotype: With a much larger clone just one base away, this may be a read error. J is TRBJ2-7 and V is TRBV5-1; D may be TRBD1 (6 bases). V lost 4 bases to trimming and J lost 2 bases, with 16 bases between them. CDR1 and CDR2 from the germline V gene are SGHRS and YFSETQ. This CDR3 spans 15 amino acids. Written as DNA, the CDR3 is TGCGCCAGCAGCCTCTTTAGGGACACAACCTACGAGCAGTACTTC. Its protein is CASSLFRDTTYEQYF.

This clonotype was found a few times. The junction differs from germline at one of its ends, possibly a read error. The chain is built from TRBV20-1 and TRBJ1-2; D ambiguous. This CDR3 spans 15 amino acids. The germline V gene has CDR1 DFQATT and CDR2 SNEGSKA (reference sequence). CDR3: CSARPGAGTNYDYTF. The CDR3 region has the DNA TGCAGTGCTAGACCCGGCGCAGGCACAAACTATGACTACACCTTC.

V usage is TRBV7-8 and J usage is TRBJ2-1; the D gene could be TRBD1 or TRBD2 (5 bases each). Trimming removed 5 bases at V and 8 bases at J, with 13 bases between. CDR3 length equals 13 residues. Germline V gene lookup returns CDR1 SGHVS and CDR2 FQNEAQ. CDR3 loop: CASSQREGDEQFF. CDR3 in DNA: TGTGCCAGCAGCCAACGGGAAGGGGATGAGCAGTTCTTC.

This clonotype showed up many times. This CDR3 is CASSLGIGTNEKLFF. The CDR3 DNA reads as TGTGCCAGCAGTTTAGGTATTGGTACTAATGAAAAACTGTTTTTT. This chain links TRBV12-3 or TRBV12-4 with TRBJ1-4, with D unclear. This CDR3 has 15 amino acids. With 1 base removed from V and 2 bases from J, the gap between germline ends came to 8 bases.

The chain carries TRBV20-1 and TRBJ2-1; D tentatively reads TRBD1 or TRBD2 (5 bases each). Trimming removed 3 bases at V and 1 base at J, with 10 bases between. Per the germline V gene, CDR1 is DFQATT and CDR2 is SNEGSKA (reference sequence). The CDR3 has 14 residues. CDR3: CSASGGRSYNEQFF. Here the CDR3 DNA reads TGCAGTGCTAGTGGGGGTAGGTCCTACAATGAGCAGTTCTTC.

This clonotype has ten or more counts. The chain joins TRBV7-8 to TRBJ2-1, with D perhaps TRBD1 (5 bases). The germline CDR1 and CDR2 sequences are SGHVS and FQNEAQ. The CDR3 contains 14 residues. Trimming removed 2 bases from V and 6 bases from J, with 11 bases in between. For the CDR3, the DNA is TGTGCCAGCAGCTTATTTAGGGGTGGCAATGAGCAGTTCTTC. It translates to CASSLFRGGNEQFF.

As to this clonotype: With a much larger clone just one base away, this may be a read error. The chain joins TRBV6-1 to TRBJ1-5; 7 bases are a match to TRBD1. CDR3 length: 14 residues. After removal of 6 bases from V and 0 bases from J, the junction contained 2 bases not matched to a gene. Germline V gene lookup returns CDR1 MNHNS and CDR2 SASEGT. The CDR3 loop reads CASRGTDSNQPQHF. The CDR3 DNA sequence: TGTGCCAGCAGGGGGACAGATAGCAATCAGCCCCAGCATTTT.

This clonotype was seen repeatedly, ten times or more. The chain combines TRBV28 with TRBJ2-5; possible D gene TRBD1, 5 bases. With 4 bases removed from V and 2 bases from J, the gap between germline ends came to 14 bases. CDR3 size: 15 residues. Germline assignment: CDR1 MDHEN and CDR2 SYDVKM. CDR3 in DNA: TGTGCCAGCAGTTGGTCAGGGCTTCGGCAAGAGACCCAGTACTTC. Translated: CASSWSGLRQETQYF.

This clonotype was seen repeatedly, ten times or more. The chain recombines TRBV20-1 with TRBJ2-3, with 9 bases that match TRBD2. The CDR3 loop spans 19 amino acids. CDR1 and CDR2 from the germline V gene are DFQATT and SNEGSKA (reference sequence). The ends lost 1 base at V and 0 bases at J; junction bases unmatched: 14. The CDR3 loop is CSARARVAGVRSSTDTQYF. The CDR3 DNA is TGCAGTGCTAGAGCGAGAGTAGCGGGGGTCCGATCTAGCACAGATACGCAGTATTTT.

J is TRBJ1-2 and V is TRBV6-5; D is unclear. This CDR3 is built from 14 residues. From germline, CDR1 is MNHEY and CDR2 SVGAGI. V lost 4 bases to trimming and J lost 3 bases, with 12 bases between them. Written as DNA, the CDR3 is TGTGCCAGCAGTTTTGGCAAGTCGGACTATGGCTACACCTTC. Its translation is CASSFGKSDYGYTF.

This clonotype has more than one count but fewer than ten. A much larger clone differs from this one at a single base, so this may be a read error. The rearrangement links TRBV12-3 or TRBV12-4 to TRBJ2-1; D is unresolved. The V end lost 5 bases, the J end lost 9 bases, and 11 bases lay between the germline ends. The CDR3 runs 12 residues. The CDR3 reads CASSPIRGEQFF. The CDR3 DNA is TGTGCCAGCAGTCCAATCCGCGGTGAGCAGTTCTTC.

This clonotype was counted ten times or more. CDR3 loop: CASSQVGRDPWETQYF. The CDR3, as DNA: TGTGCCAGCAGCCAAGTAGGCCGGGATCCCTGGGAGACCCAGTACTTC. The chain carries TRBV14 and TRBJ2-5, with D perhaps matching TRBD2 (5 bases). Between the trimmed V and J ends, which lost 1 base and 5 bases, there was a span of 17 bases. The CDR3 is 16 amino acids. Germline assignment: CDR1 SGHDN and CDR2 FVKESK.

At least ten counts were recorded for this clonotype. The chain links TRBV5-1 to TRBJ2-3; D possibly corresponds to TRBD2 (5 bases). CDR1 is SGHRS and CDR2 is YFSETQ in the germline V gene. CDR3 length: 13 amino acids. V gave up 6 bases and J gave up 4 bases, with 12 bases separating them. CDR3 residues: CASTRAGADTQYF. CDR3 nucleotide sequence: TGCGCCAGCACCCGGGCCGGGGCAGATACGCAGTATTTT.

The rearrangement links TRBV5-1 to TRBJ2-3; D gene unclear. The V gene's germline CDR1 is SGHRS and CDR2 YFSETQ. The CDR3 loop spans 16 amino acids. The germline V and J ends were trimmed by 5 bases and 2 bases, with 18 bases remaining between them. The CDR3 bases are TGCGCCAGCAGGTCTTCGGCTGGCCTATACACAGATACGCAGTATTTT. It yields the protein CASRSSAGLYTDTQYF.

Ten or more counts support this clonotype. CDR3 residues: CASTVGTDPSNQPQHF. CDR3 DNA sequence: TGTGCCAGCACCGTAGGGACAGACCCTAGCAATCAGCCCCAGCATTTT. The chain has TRBV2 and TRBJ1-5; 7 bases fit TRBD1. Unmatched junction bases numbered 9, after V lost 7 bases and J lost 0 bases. The CDR3 runs 16 residues. Per the germline V gene, CDR1 is SNHLY and CDR2 is FYNNEI.

The table lists this clonotype with many counts. This sequence joins TRBV2 and TRBJ2-1, with D possibly matching TRBD1 (5 bases). Trimming shortened V by 7 bases and J by 6 bases, and 7 bases separated the two germline ends. The length of the CDR3 is 11 residues. The germline CDR1 and CDR2 sequences are SNHLY and FYNNEI. CDR3 residues: CASKQGNEQFF. DNA for the CDR3: TGTGCCAGCAAGCAGGGCAATGAGCAGTTCTTC.

The chain uses TRBV20-1 and TRBJ2-1; D is ambiguous. The V end lost 0 bases, the J end lost 6 bases, and 9 bases lay between the germline ends. The CDR3 covers 13 residues. Per germline, CDR1 DFQATT and CDR2 SNEGSKA (reference sequence). The CDR3 DNA sequence: TGCAGTGCTAGAGATGGTTTTGGCAATGAGCAGTTCTTC. Translated: CSARDGFGNEQFF.

This clonotype was detected many times. CDR3 bases: TGTGCCAGCAGCAAAGACGGGAGAGGTGGCTACACCTTC. Its translation: CASSKDGRGGYTF. The genes are TRBV7-3 and TRBJ1-2, with D unclear. The CDR3 length is 13 residues. Germline-derived CDR1 and CDR2 are SGHTA and FQGTGA. Trimming removed 5 bases from V and 7 bases from J, with 14 bases in between.